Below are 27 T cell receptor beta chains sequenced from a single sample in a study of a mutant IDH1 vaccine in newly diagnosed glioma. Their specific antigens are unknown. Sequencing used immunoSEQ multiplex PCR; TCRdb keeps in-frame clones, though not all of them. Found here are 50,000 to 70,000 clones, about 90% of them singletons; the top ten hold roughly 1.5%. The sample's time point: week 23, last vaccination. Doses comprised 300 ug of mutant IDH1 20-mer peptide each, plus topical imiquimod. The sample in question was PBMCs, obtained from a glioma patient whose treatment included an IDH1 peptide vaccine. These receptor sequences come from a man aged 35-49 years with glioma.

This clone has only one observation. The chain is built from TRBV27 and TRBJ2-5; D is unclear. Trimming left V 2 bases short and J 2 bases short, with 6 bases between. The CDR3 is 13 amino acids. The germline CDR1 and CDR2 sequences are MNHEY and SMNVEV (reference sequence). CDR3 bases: TGTGCCAGCAGTTTAGTGGCGCAAGAGACCCAGTACTTC. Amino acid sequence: CASSLVAQETQYF.

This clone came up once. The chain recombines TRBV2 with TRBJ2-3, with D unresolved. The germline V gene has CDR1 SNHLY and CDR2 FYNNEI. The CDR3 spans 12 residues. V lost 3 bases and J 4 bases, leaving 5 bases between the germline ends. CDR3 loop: CASSDRADTQYF. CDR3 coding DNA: TGTGCCAGCAGTGATCGTGCAGATACGCAGTATTTT. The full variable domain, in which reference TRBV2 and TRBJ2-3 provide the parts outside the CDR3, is EPEVTQTPSHQVTQMGQEVILRCVPISNHLYFYWYRQILGQKVEFLVSFYNNEISEKSEIFDDQFSVERPDGSNFTLKIRSTKLEDSAMYFCASSDRADTQYFGPGTRLTVL.

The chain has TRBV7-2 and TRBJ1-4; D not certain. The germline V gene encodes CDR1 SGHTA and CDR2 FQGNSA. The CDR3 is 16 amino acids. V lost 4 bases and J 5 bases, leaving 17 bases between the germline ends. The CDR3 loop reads CASSSPSSGSNEKLFF. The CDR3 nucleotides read TGTGCCAGCAGCTCCCCGTCGAGCGGATCAAATGAAAAACTGTTTTTT.

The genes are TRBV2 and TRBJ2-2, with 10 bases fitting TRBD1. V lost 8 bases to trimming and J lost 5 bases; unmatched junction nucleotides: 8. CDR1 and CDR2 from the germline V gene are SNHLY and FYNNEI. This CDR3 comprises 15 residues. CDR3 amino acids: CASAGQGYRTGELFF. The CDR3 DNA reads TGTGCCAGCGCGGGACAGGGGTATCGGACCGGGGAGCTGTTTTTT.

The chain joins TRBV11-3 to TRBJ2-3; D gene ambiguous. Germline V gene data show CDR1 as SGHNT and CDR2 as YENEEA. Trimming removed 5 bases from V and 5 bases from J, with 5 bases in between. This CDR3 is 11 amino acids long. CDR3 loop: CASSVGDTQYF. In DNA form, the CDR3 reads TGTGCCAGCAGCGTGGGAGATACGCAGTATTTT.

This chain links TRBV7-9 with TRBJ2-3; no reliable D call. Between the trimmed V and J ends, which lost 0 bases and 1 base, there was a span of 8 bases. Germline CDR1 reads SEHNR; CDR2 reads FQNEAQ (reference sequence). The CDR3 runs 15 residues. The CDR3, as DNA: TGTGCCAGCAGCTTAGCAGCTAGGGGCACAGATACGCAGTATTTT. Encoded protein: CASSLAARGTDTQYF.

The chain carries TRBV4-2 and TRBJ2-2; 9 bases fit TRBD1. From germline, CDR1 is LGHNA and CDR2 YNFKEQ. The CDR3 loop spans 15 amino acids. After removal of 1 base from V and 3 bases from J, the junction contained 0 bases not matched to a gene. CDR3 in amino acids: CASSQGTGDTGELFF. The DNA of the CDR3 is TGTGCCAGCAGCCAAGGGACAGGGGACACCGGGGAGCTGTTTTTT.

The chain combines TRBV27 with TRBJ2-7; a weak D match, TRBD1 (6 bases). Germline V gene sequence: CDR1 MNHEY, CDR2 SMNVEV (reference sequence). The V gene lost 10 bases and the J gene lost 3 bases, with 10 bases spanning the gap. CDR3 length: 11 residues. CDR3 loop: CATLQGYEQYF. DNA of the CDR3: TGTGCCACCCTACAGGGCTACGAGCAGTACTTC.

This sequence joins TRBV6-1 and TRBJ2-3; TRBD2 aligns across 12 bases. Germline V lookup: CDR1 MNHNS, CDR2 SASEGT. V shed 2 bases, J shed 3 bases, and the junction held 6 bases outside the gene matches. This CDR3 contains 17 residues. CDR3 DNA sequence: TGTGCCAGCAGTGAACGACTAGCGGGAGCAGGAACAGATACGCAGTATTTT. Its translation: CASSERLAGAGTDTQYF.

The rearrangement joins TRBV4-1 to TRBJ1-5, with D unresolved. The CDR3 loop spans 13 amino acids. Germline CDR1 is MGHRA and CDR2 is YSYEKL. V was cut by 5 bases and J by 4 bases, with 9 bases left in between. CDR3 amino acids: CASSVPGNQPQHF. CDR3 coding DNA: TGCGCCAGCAGCGTCCCGGGTAATCAGCCCCAGCATTTT.

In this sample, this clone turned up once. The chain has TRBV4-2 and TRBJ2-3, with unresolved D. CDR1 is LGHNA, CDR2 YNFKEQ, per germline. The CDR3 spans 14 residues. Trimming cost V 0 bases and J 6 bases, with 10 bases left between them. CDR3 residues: CASSQEARHDTQYF. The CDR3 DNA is TGTGCCAGCAGCCAAGAGGCTAGACACGATACGCAGTATTTT.

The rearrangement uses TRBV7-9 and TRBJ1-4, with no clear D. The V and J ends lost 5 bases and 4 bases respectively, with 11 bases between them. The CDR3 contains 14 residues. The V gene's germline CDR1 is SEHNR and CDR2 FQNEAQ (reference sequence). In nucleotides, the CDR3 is TGTGCCAGCAGCCCGATAAGCCTTAATGAAAAACTGTTTTTT. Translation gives CASSPISLNEKLFF.

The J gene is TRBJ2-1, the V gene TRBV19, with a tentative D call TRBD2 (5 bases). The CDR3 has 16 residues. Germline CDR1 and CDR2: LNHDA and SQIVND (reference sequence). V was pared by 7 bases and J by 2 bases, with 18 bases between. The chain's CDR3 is CASTPAGYGAYNEQFF. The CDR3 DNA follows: TGTGCCAGTACCCCCGCGGGCTACGGCGCCTACAATGAGCAGTTCTTC.

The CDR3 loop is CASSIEGTIYGYTF. CDR3 DNA: TGTGCCAGTAGTATAGAGGGGACCATCTATGGCTACACCTTC. The chain has TRBV19 and TRBJ1-2, with D possibly being TRBD1 (5 bases). V was cut by 0 bases and J by 4 bases, with 9 bases left in between. Germline-derived CDR1 and CDR2 are LNHDA and SQIVND (reference sequence). This CDR3 region has 14 residues.

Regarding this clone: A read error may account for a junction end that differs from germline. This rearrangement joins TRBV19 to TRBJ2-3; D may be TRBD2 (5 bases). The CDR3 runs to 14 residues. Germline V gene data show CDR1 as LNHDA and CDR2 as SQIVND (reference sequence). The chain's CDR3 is CASSRVASRDTQYF. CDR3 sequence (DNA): TGTGCCAGTAGTCGGGTCGCTAGCAGAGATACGCAGTATTTT. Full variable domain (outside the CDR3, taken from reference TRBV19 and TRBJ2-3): DGGITQSPKYLFRKEGQNVTLSCEQNLNHDAMYWYRQDPGQGLRLIYYSQIVNDFQKGDIAEGYSVSREKKESFPLTVTSAQKNPTAFYLCASSRVASRDTQYFGPGTRLTVL.

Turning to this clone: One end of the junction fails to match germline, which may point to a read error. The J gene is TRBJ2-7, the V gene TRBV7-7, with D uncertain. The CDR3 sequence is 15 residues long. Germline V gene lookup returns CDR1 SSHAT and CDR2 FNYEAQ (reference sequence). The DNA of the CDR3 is TGTGCTAGCAGCTTAGATCTCGACCAAGCCTACGAGCAGTACTTC. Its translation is CASSLDLDQAYEQYF.

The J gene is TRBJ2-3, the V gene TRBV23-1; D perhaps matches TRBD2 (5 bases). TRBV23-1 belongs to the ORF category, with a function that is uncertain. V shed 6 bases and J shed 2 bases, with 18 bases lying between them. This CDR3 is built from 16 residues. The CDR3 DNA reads TGCGCCAGCAGCACTGAGCCGTCAGGACTCACAGATACGCAGTATTTT. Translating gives CASSTEPSGLTDTQYF.

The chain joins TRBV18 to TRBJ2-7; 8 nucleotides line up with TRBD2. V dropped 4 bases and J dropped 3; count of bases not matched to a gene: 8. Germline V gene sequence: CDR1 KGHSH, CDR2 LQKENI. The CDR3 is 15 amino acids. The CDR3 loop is CASSQPAGVSYEQYF. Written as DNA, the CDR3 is TGTGCCAGCTCACAACCAGCGGGAGTTAGCTACGAGCAGTACTTC.

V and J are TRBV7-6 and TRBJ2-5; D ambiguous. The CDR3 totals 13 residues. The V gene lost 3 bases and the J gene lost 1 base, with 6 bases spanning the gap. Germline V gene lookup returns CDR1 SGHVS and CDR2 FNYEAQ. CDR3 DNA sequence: TGTGCCAGCAGCTTCTGGGTCCAAGAGACCCAGTACTTC. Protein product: CASSFWVQETQYF.

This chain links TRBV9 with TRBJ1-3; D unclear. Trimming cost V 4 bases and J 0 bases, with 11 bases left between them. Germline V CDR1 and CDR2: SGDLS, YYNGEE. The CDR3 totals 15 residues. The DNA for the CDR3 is TGTGCCAGCAGCCCCAACCTTTACTCTGGAAACACCATATATTTT. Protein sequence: CASSPNLYSGNTIYF.

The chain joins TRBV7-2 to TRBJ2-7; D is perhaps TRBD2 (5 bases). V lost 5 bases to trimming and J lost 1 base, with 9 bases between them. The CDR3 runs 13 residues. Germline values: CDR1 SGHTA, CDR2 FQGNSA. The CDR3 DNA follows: TGTGCCAGCAGCGCGCGGACTTCCTACGAGCAGTACTTC. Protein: CASSARTSYEQYF.

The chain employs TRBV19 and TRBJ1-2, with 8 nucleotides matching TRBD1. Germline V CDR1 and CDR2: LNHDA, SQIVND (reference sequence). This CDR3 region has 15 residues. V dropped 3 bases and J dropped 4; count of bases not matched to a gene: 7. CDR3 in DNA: TGTGCCAGTAGTATGGTGGCAGGGGGCGGCTATGGCTACACCTTC. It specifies CASSMVAGGGYGYTF. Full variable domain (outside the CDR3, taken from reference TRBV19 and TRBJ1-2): DGGITQSPKYLFRKEGQNVTLSCEQNLNHDAMYWYRQDPGQGLRLIYYSQIVNDFQKGDIAEGYSVSREKKESFPLTVTSAQKNPTAFYLCASSMVAGGGYGYTFGSGTRLTVV.

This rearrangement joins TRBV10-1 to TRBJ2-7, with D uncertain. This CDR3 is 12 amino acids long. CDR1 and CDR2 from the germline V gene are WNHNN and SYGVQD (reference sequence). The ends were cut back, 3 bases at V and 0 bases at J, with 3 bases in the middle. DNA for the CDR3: TGCGCCAGCAGTGACGACTCCTACGAGCAGTACTTC. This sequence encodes CASSDDSYEQYF.

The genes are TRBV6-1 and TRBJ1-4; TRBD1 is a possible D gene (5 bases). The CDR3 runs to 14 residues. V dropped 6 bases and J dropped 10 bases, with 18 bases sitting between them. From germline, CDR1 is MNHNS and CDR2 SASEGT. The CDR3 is CASRGRGPGAKLFF. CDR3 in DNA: TGTGCCAGCAGGGGACGGGGCCCCGGGGCAAAACTGTTTTTT.

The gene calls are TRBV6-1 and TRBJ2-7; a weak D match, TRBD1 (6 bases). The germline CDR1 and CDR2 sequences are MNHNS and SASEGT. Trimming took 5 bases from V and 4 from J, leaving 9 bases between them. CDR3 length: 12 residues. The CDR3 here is CASSPTGYEQYF. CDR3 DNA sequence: TGTGCCAGCAGTCCGACAGGTTACGAGCAGTACTTC.

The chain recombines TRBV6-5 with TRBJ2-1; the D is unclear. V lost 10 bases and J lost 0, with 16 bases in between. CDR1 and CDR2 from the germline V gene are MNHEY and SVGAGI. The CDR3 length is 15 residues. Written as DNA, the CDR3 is TGTGCCACCGCAACTCTAGTTTTCTCCTACAATGAGCAGTTCTTC. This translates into CATATLVFSYNEQFF.

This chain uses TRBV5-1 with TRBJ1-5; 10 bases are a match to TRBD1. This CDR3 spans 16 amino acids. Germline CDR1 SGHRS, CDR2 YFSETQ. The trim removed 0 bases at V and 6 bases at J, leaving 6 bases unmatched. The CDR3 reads CASSLVGTGAGQPQHF. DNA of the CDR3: TGCGCCAGCAGCTTGGTGGGGACAGGGGCAGGTCAGCCCCAGCATTTT.